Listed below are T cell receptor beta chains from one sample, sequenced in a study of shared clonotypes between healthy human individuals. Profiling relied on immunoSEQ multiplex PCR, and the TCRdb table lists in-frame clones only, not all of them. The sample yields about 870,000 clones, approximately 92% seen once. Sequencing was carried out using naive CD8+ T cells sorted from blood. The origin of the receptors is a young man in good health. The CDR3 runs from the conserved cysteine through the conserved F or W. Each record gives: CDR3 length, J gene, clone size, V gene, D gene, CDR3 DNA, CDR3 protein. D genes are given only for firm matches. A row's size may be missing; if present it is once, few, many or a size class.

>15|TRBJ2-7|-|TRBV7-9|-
TGTGCCAGCAGCTCATCGTCGGGACTGAAGTACGAGCAGTACTTC
CASSSSSGLKYEQYF
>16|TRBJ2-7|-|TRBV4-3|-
TGCGCCAGCAGCCAGGGGGCTAGGGGAAGCGGCTACGAGCAGTACTTC
CASSQGARGSGYEQYF
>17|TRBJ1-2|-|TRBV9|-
TGTGCCAGCAGCGTAGCTCGAGACAGGTTCGGGACCTATGGCTACACCTTC
CASSVARDRFGTYGYTF
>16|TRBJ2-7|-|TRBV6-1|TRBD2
TGTGCCAGCAGTGATGGGCTAGCGGGACGAGCCTACGAGCAGTACTTC
CASSDGLAGRAYEQYF
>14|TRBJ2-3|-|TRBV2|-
TGTGCCAGCTTCTATGGAGGAGGCACAGATACGCAGTATTTT
CASFYGGGTDTQYF
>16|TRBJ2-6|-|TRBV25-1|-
TGTGCCAGCAGCCGAGGGAGGATTCGTGGGGCCAACGTCCTGACTTTC
CASSRGRIRGANVLTF
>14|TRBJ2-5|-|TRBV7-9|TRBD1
TGTGCCAGCAGCCCCGGACAGGGCCAAGAGACCCAGTACTTC
CASSPGQGQETQYF
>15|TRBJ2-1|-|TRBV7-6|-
TGTGCCAGCAGCACCCGGAGGGTTGAGTACAATGAGCAGTTCTTC
CASSTRRVEYNEQFF
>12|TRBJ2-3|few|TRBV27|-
TGTGCCAGCAGCCAACTAGGGGATACGCAGTATTTT
CASSQLGDTQYF
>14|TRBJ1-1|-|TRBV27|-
TGTGCCAGCAGTTTATATGGGGGTTACACTGAAGCTTTCTTT
CASSLYGGYTEAFF
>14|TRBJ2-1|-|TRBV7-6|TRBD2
TGTGCCAGCAGCTCTTTAGCGGGAGCTGTTGAGCAGTTCTTC
CASSSLAGAVEQFF
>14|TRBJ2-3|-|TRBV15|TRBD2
TGTGCCACCAAGCGGGAGAGTAGCACAGATACGCAGTATTTT
CATKRESSTDTQYF
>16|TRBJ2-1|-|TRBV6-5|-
TGTGCCAGCAGTTACGTCAGGGAGGCATCCTACAATGAGCAGTTCTTC
CASSYVREASYNEQFF
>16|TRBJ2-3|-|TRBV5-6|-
TGTGCCAGCAGCAACCCTTCGTGGAGGACCACAGATACGCAGTATTTT
CASSNPSWRTTDTQYF
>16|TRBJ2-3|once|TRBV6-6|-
TGTGCCAGCAGTTTCGCAGGGGCCGCTAGCACAGATACGCAGTATTTT
CASSFAGAASTDTQYF
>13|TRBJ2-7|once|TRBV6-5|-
TGTGCCAGCAGTTACTCATCCGGATTCGAGCAGTACTTC
CASSYSSGFEQYF
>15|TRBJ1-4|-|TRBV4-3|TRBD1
TGCGCCAGCAGCCACGGGACAGGCTCTAATGAAAAACTGTTTTTT
CASSHGTGSNEKLFF
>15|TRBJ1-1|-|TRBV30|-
TGTGCCTGGAGTTTTACGGGACTCTTGAACACTGAAGCTTTCTTT
CAWSFTGLLNTEAFF
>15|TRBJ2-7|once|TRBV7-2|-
TGTGCCAGCAGCTTAGGACTCGGTGGCGCCTACGAGCAGTACTTC
CASSLGLGGAYEQYF
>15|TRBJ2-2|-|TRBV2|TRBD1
TGTGCCAGCAGTGAAAGACAGGGATACACCGGGGAGCTGTTTTTT
CASSERQGYTGELFF
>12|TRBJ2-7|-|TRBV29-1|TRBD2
TGCAGCGCTAGCGGAGACTCCTACGAGCAGTACTTC
CSASGDSYEQYF
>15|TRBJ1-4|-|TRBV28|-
TGTGCCAGCAGTTTATCAGCACCTTCTACTGAAAAACTGTTTTTT
CASSLSAPSTEKLFF
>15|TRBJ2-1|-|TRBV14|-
TGTGCCAGCAGCCGCTGGTCCGGGGTCGGGGATGAGCAGTTCTTC
CASSRWSGVGDEQFF
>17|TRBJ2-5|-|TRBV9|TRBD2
TGTGCCAGCAGCGTAGGCACTAGCGGGAGGGGAAAAGAGACCCAGTACTTC
CASSVGTSGRGKETQYF
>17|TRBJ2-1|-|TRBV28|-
TGTGCCAGCAGCCCGATTGTAAGGCTTTTAGGCTACAATGAGCAGTTCTTC
CASSPIVRLLGYNEQFF
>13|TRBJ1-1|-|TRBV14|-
TGTGCCAGCAGCTGGGGGGCCGGGGATGAAGCTTTCTTT
CASSWGAGDEAFF
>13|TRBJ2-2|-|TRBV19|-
TGTGCCAGTAAGGGACAGAACACCGGGGAGCTGTTTTTT
CASKGQNTGELFF
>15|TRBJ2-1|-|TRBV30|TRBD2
TGTGCCTGGAGTCCCGGACTAGCGGGAGGCGATGAGCAGTTCTTC
CAWSPGLAGGDEQFF
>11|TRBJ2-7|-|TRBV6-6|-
TGTGCCAGCAGTTCCACTAGTATTCAGTACTTC
CASSSTSIQYF
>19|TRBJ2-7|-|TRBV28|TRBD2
TGTGCCAGCAGTTTTGCCCAGCGGGAGGTCTTGTTCTGGTACTACGAGCAGTACTTC
CASSFAQREVLFWYYEQYF
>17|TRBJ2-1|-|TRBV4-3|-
TGCGCCAGCAGCCAACCCCCTAGCGCGACGGGGTACAATGAGCAGTTCTTC
CASSQPPSATGYNEQFF
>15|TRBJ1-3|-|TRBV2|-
TGTGCCAGCGGCGGTGGGGTTAGCTCTGGAAACACCATATATTTT
CASGGGVSSGNTIYF
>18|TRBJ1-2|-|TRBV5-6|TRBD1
TGTGCCAGCAGCTTGGCCGGCCAGGGGGCCTCTATCGCCTATGGCTACACCTTC
CASSLAGQGASIAYGYTF
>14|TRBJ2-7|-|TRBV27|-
TGTGCCAGCAGTCTCAACCCTCTAGTGCGCGAGCAGTACTTC
CASSLNPLVREQYF
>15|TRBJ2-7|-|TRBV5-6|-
TGTGCCAGCAGCATGTCCCTGGCCGCATCCTACGAGCAGTACTTC
CASSMSLAASYEQYF